One and the same sample provided the 6 T cell receptor beta chains below, sequenced in a study of cytomegalovirus exposure and HLA in healthy donors. A multiplex PCR was run with 60 Vbeta primers and 13 Jbeta primers. Assay used: immunoSEQ multiplex PCR; TCRdb lists only in-frame clones, some missing. The sample lists about 160,000 clones, 70% to 80% seen once, with 0.95% to 1.5% in the top ten. Sequences were obtained from PBMCs. The receptors originated from a woman aged 45-65 years in good health and CMV-seronegative.

V gene TRBV6-5 combines with J gene TRBJ2-1; 9 positions agree with TRBD1. V lost 4 bases to trimming and J lost 3 bases; unmatched junction nucleotides: 7. CDR3 length equals 16 residues. The V gene's germline CDR1 is MNHEY and CDR2 SVGAGI. CDR3 amino acids: CASSSLDRGFYNEQFF. The CDR3 DNA reads as TGTGCCAGCAGTTCCTTGGACAGGGGCTTCTACAATGAGCAGTTCTTC.

This chain joins TRBV5-6 and TRBJ2-3, with 15 bases fitting TRBD2. V shed 4 bases, J shed 5 bases, and the junction held 5 bases outside the gene matches. CDR3 length: 16 residues. Germline V gene sequence: CDR1 SGHDT, CDR2 YYEEEE. The CDR3 reads CASSGTSGRQGDTQYF. The DNA for the CDR3 is TGTGCCAGCAGCGGGACTAGCGGGAGGCAGGGAGATACGCAGTATTTT.

This clone was detected only a few times. This sequence joins TRBV27 and TRBJ1-5; 8 bases line up with TRBD1. CDR3 length: 14 amino acids. Germline trimming cut 5 bases from V and 9 bases from J; bases unmatched to any gene: 9. Germline values: CDR1 MNHEY, CDR2 SMNVEV (reference sequence). CDR3 region: CASSMTGDPWPQHF. DNA for the CDR3: TGTGCCAGCAGTATGACAGGGGACCCATGGCCCCAGCATTTT.

This clone has just one count. This rearrangement joins TRBV23-1 to TRBJ2-7; TRBD1 aligns across 9 bases. TRBV23-1 is an ORF, and what it does is uncertain. This CDR3 has 15 residues. V gave up 4 bases and J gave up 3 bases; unmatched junction bases: 7. In DNA, the CDR3 is TGCGCCAGCAGTCCCCCGGGACAGGGTTTCTACGAGCAGTACTTC. It is translated as CASSPPGQGFYEQYF.

This chain connects TRBV29-1 to TRBJ1-1; D not certain. Trimming cost V 6 bases and J 1 base, with 9 bases left between them. The CDR3 consists of 12 residues. Germline CDR1 reads SQVTM; CDR2 reads ANQGSEA. Here the CDR3 DNA reads TGCAGCGTCCGGGTTTCGAACACTGAAGCTTTCTTT. This gives the protein CSVRVSNTEAFF.

The chain uses TRBV6-5 and TRBJ1-1; 8 positions agree with TRBD1. The ends lost 6 bases at V and 1 base at J; junction bases unmatched: 7. The CDR3 runs 15 residues. Germline V gives CDR1 MNHEY, CDR2 SVGAGI. CDR3: CASSSAGTGNTEAFF. Here the CDR3 DNA reads TGTGCCAGCAGCTCCGCCGGGACAGGGAACACTGAAGCTTTCTTT.